A single sample is the source of the 8 T cell receptor beta chains below, sequenced in a study of blood T cell repertoires in COVID-19. Repertoires were generated with immunoSEQ multiplex PCR, while TCRdb's copy carries only in-frame clones and drops some. The table lists under 30,000 clones, roughly 87% of them singletons. The sample taken for sequencing was peripheral blood. The receptors were sampled from a human donor in a cohort sampled during active COVID-19.

The chain couples TRBV9 to TRBJ1-2, with D possibly being TRBD1 (5 bases). The V gene lost 1 base and the J gene lost 6 bases, with 19 bases spanning the gap. The CDR3 sequence is 16 residues long. Germline V lookup: CDR1 SGDLS, CDR2 YYNGEE. The CDR3 nucleotides read TGTGCCAGCAGCGTAAGGGCATACCCCGACAGTGATGGCTACACCTTC. Its translation: CASSVRAYPDSDGYTF.

The chain carries TRBV6-2 or TRBV6-3 and TRBJ1-1, with 7 bases matching TRBD1. This CDR3 region has 16 residues. Germline V gene lookup returns CDR1 MNHEY and CDR2 SVGEGT. V shed 2 bases, J shed 2 bases, and the junction held 8 bases outside the gene matches. The CDR3 nucleotides read TGTGCCAGCAGTTACGAATTGGACAGGACTAACACTGAAGCTTTCTTT. Protein product: CASSYELDRTNTEAFF.

This clone was seen only a few times. This chain uses TRBV7-9 with TRBJ1-2; TRBD1 matches 8 bases. This CDR3 comprises 18 residues. Germline V gene data show CDR1 as SEHNR and CDR2 as FQNEAQ (reference sequence). The ends lost 4 bases at V and 2 bases at J; junction bases unmatched: 15. The CDR3 bases are TGTGCCAGCAGCTCGCCCAGGACAGGGCCCACAGTAAACTATGGCTACACCTTC. Translated, it gives CASSSPRTGPTVNYGYTF.

V gene TRBV6-5 combines with J gene TRBJ1-2; a possible D gene is TRBD1 (5 bases). The germline V gene has CDR1 MNHEY and CDR2 SVGAGI. The CDR3 runs to 16 residues. Trimming stripped 0 bases from V and 5 bases from J, with 16 bases between. The chain's CDR3 is CASSYSRRQGSYGYTF. CDR3 bases: TGTGCCAGCAGTTACTCGAGGCGCCAGGGTTCTTATGGCTACACCTTC.

This chain uses TRBV4-3 with TRBJ1-3; D is unclear. This CDR3 is 16 amino acids long. From germline, CDR1 is LGHNA and CDR2 YSLEER. V was shortened by 1 base and J by 8 bases, with 18 bases between the two germline ends. The CDR3 spells CASSQGLSQDVYTIYF. The CDR3 DNA reads TGCGCCAGCAGCCAAGGCCTGAGCCAGGATGTTTACACCATATATTTT.

This rearrangement joins TRBV19 to TRBJ2-7; 9 bases line up with TRBD1. Germline V CDR1 and CDR2: LNHDA, SQIVND (reference sequence). V was pared by 1 base and J by 3 bases, with 1 base of the junction left unmatched. The CDR3 is 14 residues long. For the CDR3, the DNA is TGTGCCAGTAGTATAGGGACAGGGGACTACGAGCAGTACTTC. Translation: CASSIGTGDYEQYF. Full variable domain (missing parts from reference TRBV19 and TRBJ2-7): DGGITQSPKYLFRKEGQNVTLSCEQNLNHDAMYWYRQDPGQGLRLIYYSQIVNDFQKGDIAEGYSVSREKKESFPLTVTSAQKNPTAFYLCASSIGTGDYEQYFGPGTRLTVT.

The chain is built from TRBV7-9 and TRBJ2-5; 8 bases fit TRBD2. CDR3 length: 15 amino acids. Germline CDR1 SEHNR, CDR2 FQNEAQ (reference sequence). V trimming: 1 base; J trimming: 0 bases; junction bases outside the gene matches: 1. The chain's CDR3 is CASSLGGGYQETQYF. DNA for the CDR3: TGTGCCAGCAGCTTAGGCGGGGGGTACCAAGAGACCCAGTACTTC.

The genes are TRBV9 and TRBJ2-3; unclear D gene. CDR3 length: 13 residues. The germline V gene has CDR1 SGDLS and CDR2 YYNGEE. Trimming stripped 2 bases from V and 6 bases from J, with 10 bases between. Here the CDR3 reads CASSVRFSDTQYF. The CDR3 coding sequence is TGTGCCAGCAGCGTGAGGTTTTCGGATACGCAGTATTTT.